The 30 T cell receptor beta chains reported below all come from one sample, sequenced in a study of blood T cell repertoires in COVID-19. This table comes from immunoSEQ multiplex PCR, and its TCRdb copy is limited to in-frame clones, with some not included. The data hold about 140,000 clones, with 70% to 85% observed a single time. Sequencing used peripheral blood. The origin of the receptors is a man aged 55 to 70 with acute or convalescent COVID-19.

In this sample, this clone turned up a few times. CDR3 bases: TGTGCCAGCAGTGAGCGGGACGGCCCCTACGAGCAGTACTTC. This translates into CASSERDGPYEQYF. V is TRBV6-1 and J is TRBJ2-7, with a tentative D call TRBD2 (6 bases). Per germline, CDR1 MNHNS and CDR2 SASEGT. Trimming left V 3 bases short and J 2 bases short, with 11 bases between. This CDR3 region has 14 residues.

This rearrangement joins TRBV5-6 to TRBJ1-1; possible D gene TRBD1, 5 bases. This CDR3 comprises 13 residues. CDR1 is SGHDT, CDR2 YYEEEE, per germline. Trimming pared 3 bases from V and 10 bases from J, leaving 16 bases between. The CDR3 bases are TGTGCCAGCAGCTCGACAGCCCTCCCAACAGCTTTCTTT. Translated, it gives CASSSTALPTAFF. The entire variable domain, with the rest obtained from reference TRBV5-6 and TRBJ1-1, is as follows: DAGVTQSPTHLIKTRGQQVTLRCSPKSGHDTVSWYQQALGQGPQFIFQYYEEEERQRGNFPDRFSGHQFPNYSSELNVNALLLGDSALYLCASSSTALPTAFFGQGTRLTVV.

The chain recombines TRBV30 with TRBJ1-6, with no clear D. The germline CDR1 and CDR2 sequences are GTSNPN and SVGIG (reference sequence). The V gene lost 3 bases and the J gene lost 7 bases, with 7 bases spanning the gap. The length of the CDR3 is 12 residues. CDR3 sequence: CAWRWRNSPLHF. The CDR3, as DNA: TGTGCCTGGAGGTGGCGGAATTCACCCCTCCACTTT. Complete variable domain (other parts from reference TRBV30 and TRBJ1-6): SQTIHQWPATLVQPVGSPLSLECTVEGTSNPNLYWYRQAAGRGLQLLFYSVGIGQISSEVPQNLSASRPQDRQFILSSKKLLLSDSGFYLCAWRWRNSPLHFGNGTRLTVT.

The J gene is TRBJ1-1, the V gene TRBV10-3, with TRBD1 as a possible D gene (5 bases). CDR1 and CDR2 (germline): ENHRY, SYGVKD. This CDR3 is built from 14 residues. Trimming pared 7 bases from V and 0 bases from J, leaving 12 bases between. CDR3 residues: CAIKGREVNTEAFF. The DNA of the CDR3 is TGTGCCATCAAGGGCAGGGAGGTGAACACTGAAGCTTTCTTT.

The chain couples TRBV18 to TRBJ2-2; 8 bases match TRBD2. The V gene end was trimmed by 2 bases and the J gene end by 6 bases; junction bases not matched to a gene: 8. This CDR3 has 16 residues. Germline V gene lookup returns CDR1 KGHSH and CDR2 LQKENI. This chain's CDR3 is CASSPETGGAAGELFF. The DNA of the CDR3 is TGTGCCAGCTCACCAGAAACCGGGGGGGCCGCCGGGGAGCTGTTTTTT.

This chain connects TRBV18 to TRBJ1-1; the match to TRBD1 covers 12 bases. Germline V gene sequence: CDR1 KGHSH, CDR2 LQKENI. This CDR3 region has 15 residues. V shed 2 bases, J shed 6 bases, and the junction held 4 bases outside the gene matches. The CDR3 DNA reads TGTGCCAGCTCACCAGGGACAGGGGGCGGATCTGAAGCTTTCTTT. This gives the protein CASSPGTGGGSEAFF.

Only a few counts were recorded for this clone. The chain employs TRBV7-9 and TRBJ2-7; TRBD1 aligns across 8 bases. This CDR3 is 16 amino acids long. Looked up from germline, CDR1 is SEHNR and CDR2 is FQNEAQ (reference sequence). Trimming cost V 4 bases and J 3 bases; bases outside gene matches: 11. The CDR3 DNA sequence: TGTGCCAGCAGCTCGTGGGGTGGACAGGGTTACTACGAGCAGTACTTC. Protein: CASSSWGGQGYYEQYF.

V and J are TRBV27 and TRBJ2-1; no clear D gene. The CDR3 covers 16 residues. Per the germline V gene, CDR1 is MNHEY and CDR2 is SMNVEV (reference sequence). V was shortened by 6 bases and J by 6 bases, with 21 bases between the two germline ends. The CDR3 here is CASRDLSATFANEQFF. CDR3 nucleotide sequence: TGTGCCAGCAGGGATCTCAGCGCAACCTTCGCCAATGAGCAGTTCTTC.

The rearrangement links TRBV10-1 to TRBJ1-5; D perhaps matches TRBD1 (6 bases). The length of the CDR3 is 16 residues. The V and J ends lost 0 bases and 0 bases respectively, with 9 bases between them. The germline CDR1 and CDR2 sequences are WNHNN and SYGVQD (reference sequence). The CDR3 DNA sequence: TGCGCCAGCAGTGAGTCCGGGGGGCATAGCAATCAGCCCCAGCATTTT. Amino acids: CASSESGGHSNQPQHF.

CDR3 residues: CASSWGGGGETQYF. In DNA form, the CDR3 reads TGTGCCAGCAGCTGGGGAGGTGGGGGAGAGACCCAGTACTTC. This chain connects TRBV5-4 to TRBJ2-5; a possible D gene is TRBD2 (6 bases). V gave up 3 bases and J gave up 4 bases, with 13 bases separating them. Germline assignment: CDR1 SGHNT and CDR2 YYREEE (reference sequence). The CDR3 sequence is 14 residues long.

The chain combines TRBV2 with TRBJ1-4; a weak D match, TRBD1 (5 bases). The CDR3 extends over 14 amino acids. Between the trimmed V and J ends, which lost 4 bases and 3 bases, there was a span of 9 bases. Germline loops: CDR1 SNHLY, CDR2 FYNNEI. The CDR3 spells CASSADRPNEKLFF. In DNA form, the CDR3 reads TGTGCCAGCAGTGCTGACAGACCTAATGAAAAACTGTTTTTT. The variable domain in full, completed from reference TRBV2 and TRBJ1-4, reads EPEVTQTPSHQVTQMGQEVILRCVPISNHLYFYWYRQILGQKVEFLVSFYNNEISEKSEIFDDQFSVERPDGSNFTLKIRSTKLEDSAMYFCASSADRPNEKLFFGSGTQLSVL.

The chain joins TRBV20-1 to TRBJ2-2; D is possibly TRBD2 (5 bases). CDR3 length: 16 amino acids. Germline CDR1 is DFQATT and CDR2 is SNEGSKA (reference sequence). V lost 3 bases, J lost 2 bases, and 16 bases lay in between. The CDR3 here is CSASIARTGNTGELFF. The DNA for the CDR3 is TGCAGTGCTAGTATCGCCCGGACTGGAAACACCGGGGAGCTGTTTTTT.

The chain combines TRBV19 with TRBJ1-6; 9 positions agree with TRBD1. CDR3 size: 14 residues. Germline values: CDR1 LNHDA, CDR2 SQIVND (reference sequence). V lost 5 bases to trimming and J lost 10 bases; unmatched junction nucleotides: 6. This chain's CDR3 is CASSEGQGPSPLHF. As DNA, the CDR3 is TGTGCCAGTAGTGAAGGACAGGGGCCCTCACCCCTCCACTTT.

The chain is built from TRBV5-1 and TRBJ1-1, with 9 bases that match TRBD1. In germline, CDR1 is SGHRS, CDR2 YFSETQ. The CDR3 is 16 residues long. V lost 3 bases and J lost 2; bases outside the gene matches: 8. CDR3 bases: TGCGCCAGCAGCTCTTTTCCGGGACAGGGAAACACTGAAGCTTTCTTT. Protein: CASSSFPGQGNTEAFF. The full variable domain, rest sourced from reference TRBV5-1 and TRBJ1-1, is KAGVTQTPRYLIKTRGQQVTLSCSPISGHRSVSWYQQTPGQGLQFLFEYFSETQRNKGNFPGRFSGRQFSNSRSEMNVSTLELGDSALYLCASSSFPGQGNTEAFFGQGTRLTVV.

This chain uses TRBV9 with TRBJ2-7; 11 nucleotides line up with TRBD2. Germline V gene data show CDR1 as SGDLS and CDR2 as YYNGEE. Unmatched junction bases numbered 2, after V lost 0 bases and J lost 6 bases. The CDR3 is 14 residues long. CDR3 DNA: TGTGCCAGCAGCGTAGGCCTAGCGGGAGGCGAGCAGTACTTC. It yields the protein CASSVGLAGGEQYF.

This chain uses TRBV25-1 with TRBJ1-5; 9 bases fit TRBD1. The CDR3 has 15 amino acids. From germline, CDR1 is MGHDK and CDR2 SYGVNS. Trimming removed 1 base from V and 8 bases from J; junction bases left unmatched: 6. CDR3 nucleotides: TGTGCCAGCAGTGAATCGGGGACAGGGTTTGAGCCCCAGCATTTT. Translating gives CASSESGTGFEPQHF.

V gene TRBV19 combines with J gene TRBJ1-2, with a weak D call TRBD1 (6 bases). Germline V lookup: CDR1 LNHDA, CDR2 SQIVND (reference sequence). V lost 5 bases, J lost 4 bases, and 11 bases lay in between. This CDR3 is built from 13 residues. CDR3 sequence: CASSQGQIYGYTF. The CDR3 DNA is TGTGCCAGTAGTCAAGGACAGATCTATGGCTACACCTTC.

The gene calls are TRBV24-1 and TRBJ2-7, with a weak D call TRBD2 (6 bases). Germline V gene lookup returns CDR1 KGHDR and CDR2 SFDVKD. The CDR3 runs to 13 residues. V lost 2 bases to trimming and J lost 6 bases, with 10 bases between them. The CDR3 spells CATSDWQGGEQYF. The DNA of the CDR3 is TGTGCCACCAGTGATTGGCAGGGAGGCGAGCAGTACTTC.

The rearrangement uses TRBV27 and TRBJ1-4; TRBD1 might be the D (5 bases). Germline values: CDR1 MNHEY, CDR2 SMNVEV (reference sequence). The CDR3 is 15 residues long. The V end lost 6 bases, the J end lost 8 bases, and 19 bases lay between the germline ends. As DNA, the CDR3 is TGTGCCAGCAGATCCCAGGGCACCATCGGAGAAAAACTGTTTTTT. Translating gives CASRSQGTIGEKLFF.

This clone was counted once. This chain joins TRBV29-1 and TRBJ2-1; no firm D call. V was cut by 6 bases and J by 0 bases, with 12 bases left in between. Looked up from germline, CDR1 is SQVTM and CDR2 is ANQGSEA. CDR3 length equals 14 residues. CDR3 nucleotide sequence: TGCAGCGTCCCGGTCGCGAGCTCCTACAATGAGCAGTTCTTC. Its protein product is CSVPVASSYNEQFF.

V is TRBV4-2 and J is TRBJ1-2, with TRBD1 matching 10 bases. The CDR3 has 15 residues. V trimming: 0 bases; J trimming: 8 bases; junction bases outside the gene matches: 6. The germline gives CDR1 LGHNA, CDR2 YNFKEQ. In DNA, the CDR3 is TGTGCCAGCAGCCAAGATCCCCGGGACAGGGGAGGCTACACCTTC. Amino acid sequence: CASSQDPRDRGGYTF.

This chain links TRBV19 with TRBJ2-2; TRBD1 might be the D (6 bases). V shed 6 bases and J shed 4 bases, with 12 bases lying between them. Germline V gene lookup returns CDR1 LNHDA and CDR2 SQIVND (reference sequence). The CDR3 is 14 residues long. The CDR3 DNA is TGTGCCAGTAGGGTACAGGGTTTCACCGGGGAGCTGTTTTTT. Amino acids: CASRVQGFTGELFF.

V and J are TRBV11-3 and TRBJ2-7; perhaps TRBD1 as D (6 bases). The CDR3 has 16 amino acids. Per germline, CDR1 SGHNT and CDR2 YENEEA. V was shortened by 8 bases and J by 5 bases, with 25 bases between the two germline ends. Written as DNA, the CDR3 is TGTGCCAGCCATGGACAGAACACTCCCCCTAAGAACGAGCAGTACTTC. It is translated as CASHGQNTPPKNEQYF.

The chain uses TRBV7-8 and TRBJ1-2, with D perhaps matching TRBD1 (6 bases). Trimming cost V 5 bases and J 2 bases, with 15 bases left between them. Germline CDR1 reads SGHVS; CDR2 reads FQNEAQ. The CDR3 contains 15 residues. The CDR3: CASSPIRGPNYGYTF. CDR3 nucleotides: TGTGCCAGCAGCCCCATCAGGGGCCCAAACTATGGCTACACCTTC.

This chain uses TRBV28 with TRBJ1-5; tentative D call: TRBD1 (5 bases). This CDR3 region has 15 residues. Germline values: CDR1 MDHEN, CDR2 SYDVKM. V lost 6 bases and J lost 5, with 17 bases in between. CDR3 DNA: TGTGCCAGCAGGAAAGGTAGGCAGGGCGATCAGCCCCAGCATTTT. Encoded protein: CASRKGRQGDQPQHF. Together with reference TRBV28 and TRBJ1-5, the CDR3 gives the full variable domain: DVKVTQSSRYLVKRTGEKVFLECVQDMDHENMFWYRQDPGLGLRLIYFSYDVKMKEKGDIPEGYSVSREKKERFSLILESASTNQTSMYLCASRKGRQGDQPQHFGDGTRLSIL.

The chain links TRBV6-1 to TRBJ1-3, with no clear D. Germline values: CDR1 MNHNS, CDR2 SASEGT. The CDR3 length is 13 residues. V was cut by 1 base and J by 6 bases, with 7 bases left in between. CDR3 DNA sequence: TGTGCCAGCAGTGAAGGTTCCGTAAACACCATATATTTT. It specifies CASSEGSVNTIYF.

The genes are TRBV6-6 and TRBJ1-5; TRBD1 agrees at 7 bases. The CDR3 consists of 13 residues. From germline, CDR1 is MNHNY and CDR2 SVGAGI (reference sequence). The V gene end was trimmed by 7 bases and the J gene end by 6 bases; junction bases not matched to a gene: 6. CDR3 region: CASTRQGAQPQHF. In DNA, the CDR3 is TGTGCCAGCACCCGACAGGGAGCTCAGCCCCAGCATTTT.

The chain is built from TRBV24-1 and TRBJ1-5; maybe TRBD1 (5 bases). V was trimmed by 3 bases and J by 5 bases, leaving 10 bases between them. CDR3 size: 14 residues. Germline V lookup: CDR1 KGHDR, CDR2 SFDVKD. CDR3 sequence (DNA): TGTGCCACCAGTGATCCCAGGGTGGATCAGCCCCAGCATTTT. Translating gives CATSDPRVDQPQHF.

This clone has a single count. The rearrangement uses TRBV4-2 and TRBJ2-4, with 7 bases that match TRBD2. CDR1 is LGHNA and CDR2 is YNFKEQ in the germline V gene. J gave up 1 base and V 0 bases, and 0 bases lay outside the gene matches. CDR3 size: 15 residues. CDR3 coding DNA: TGTGCCAGCAGCCAAGAAGCGGGGGCCAAAAACATTCAGTACTTC. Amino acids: CASSQEAGAKNIQYF.

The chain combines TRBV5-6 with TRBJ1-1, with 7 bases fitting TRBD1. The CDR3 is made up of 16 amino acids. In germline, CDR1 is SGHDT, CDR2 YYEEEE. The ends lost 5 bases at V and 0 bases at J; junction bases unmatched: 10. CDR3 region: CASSLVKGQLNTEAFF. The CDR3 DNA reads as TGTGCCAGCAGTCTCGTAAAGGGACAGTTGAACACTGAAGCTTTCTTT.